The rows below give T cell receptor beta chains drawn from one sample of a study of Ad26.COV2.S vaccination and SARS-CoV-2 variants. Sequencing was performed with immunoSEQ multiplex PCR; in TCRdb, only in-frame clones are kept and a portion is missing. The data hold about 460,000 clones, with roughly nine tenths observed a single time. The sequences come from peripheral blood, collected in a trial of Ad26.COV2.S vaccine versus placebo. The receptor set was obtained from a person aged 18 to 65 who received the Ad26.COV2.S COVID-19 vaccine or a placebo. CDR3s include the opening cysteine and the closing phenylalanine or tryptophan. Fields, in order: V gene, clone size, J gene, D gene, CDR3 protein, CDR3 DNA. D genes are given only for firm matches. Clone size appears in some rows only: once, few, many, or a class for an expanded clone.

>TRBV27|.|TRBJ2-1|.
CASSLVGREQFF
TGTGCCAGCAGTTTAGTGGGCAGGGAGCAGTTCTTC
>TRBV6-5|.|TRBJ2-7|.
CASNRDTSYEQYF
TGTGCCAGCAATCGGGACACTTCCTACGAGCAGTACTTC
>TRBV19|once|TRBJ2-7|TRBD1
CASSGPGTGSYEQYF
TGTGCCAGTAGTGGCCCCGGGACAGGGTCCTACGAGCAGTACTTC
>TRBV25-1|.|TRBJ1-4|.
CATRSTNEKLFF
TGTGCCACACGGTCAACTAATGAAAAACTGTTTTTT
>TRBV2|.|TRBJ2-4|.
CASSSGEKNIQYF
TGTGCCAGCAGTTCCGGGGAGAAAAACATTCAGTACTTC
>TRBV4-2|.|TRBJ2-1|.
CASSLGSLSYNEQFF
TGTGCCAGCAGCCTCGGGAGTCTCTCCTACAATGAGCAGTTCTTC
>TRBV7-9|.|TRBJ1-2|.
CASTRLPGNYGYTF
TGTGCCAGCACCCGCTTGCCTGGGAACTATGGCTACACCTTC
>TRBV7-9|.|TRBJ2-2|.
CASSQIPVTENTGELFF
TGTGCCAGCAGCCAAATCCCCGTGACAGAAAACACCGGGGAGCTGTTTTTT
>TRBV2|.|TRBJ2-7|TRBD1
CASSGRGPYEQYF
TGTGCCAGCAGCGGCAGGGGGCCCTACGAGCAGTACTTC
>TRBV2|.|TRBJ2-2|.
CASTSGSRPTGELFF
TGTGCCAGCACATCCGGGAGCAGGCCCACCGGGGAGCTGTTTTTT
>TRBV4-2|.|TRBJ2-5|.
CASSQVAPGNGETQYF
TGTGCCAGCAGCCAAGTGGCCCCTGGGAACGGGGAGACCCAGTACTTC